These 32 T cell receptor beta chains originate from one sample sequenced in a study of blood T cells in healthy people across ages. Using a J-beta primer mix together with a sample-barcoded 5' primer, a second PCR was run for about 7 to 12 cycles. MiXCR, applied by TCRdb to the 5' RACE reads, yields one record per CDR3 protein. Altogether 590,000 or so distinct CDR3 sequences are present, approximately 30% being singletons, with the ten largest covering approximately 15%. The material sequenced was blood. The source of these receptors is an elderly woman in good health.

Note on this clonotype: A much larger clone is a single base away; this may be a read error. This chain links TRBV20-1 with TRBJ2-5, with 9 nucleotides matching TRBD1. The CDR3 runs 14 residues. Germline V gene sequence: CDR1 DFQATT, CDR2 SNEGSKA (reference sequence). V gave up 6 bases and J gave up 1 base; unmatched junction bases: 6. This chain's CDR3 is CSAPDRGSQETQYF. In DNA form, the CDR3 reads TGCAGTGCGCCGGACAGGGGATCCCAAGAGACCCAGTACTTC.

This clonotype was recorded at least ten times. The CDR3 here is CASSLGAGTSGSYEQYF. CDR3 bases: TGTGCCAGCAGCTTAGGGGCCGGGACTAGCGGGTCCTACGAGCAGTACTTC. This chain uses TRBV7-6 with TRBJ2-7; 12 bases match TRBD2. J gave up 1 base and V 1 base, and 5 bases lay outside the gene matches. This CDR3 region has 17 residues. Germline CDR1 SGHVS, CDR2 FNYEAQ.

The table lists this clonotype with a count of one. This may stem from a read error, because a much larger clone lies one nucleotide away. J is TRBJ2-7 and V is TRBV9; 7 bases map to TRBD1. CDR1 is SGDLS and CDR2 is YYNGEE in the germline V gene. The CDR3 contains 15 residues. CDR3 protein: CAGSRTGAGSYEQYF. The CDR3 nucleotides are TGTGCCGGCAGTCGTACAGGGGCGGGCTCCTACGAGCAGTACTTC.

This rearrangement joins TRBV12-3 or TRBV12-4 to TRBJ1-3; the match to TRBD1 covers 7 bases. J lost 4 bases, V lost 6 bases, and 6 bases had no gene match. This CDR3 has 14 residues. The DNA of the CDR3 is TGTGCCAGCAGCGAGACAGGGCCCGGAAACACCATATATTTT. Amino acids: CASSETGPGNTIYF.

At least ten counts were recorded for this clonotype. The chain has TRBV9 and TRBJ2-7, with no clear D. The germline V gene encodes CDR1 SGDLS and CDR2 YYNGEE. V lost 0 bases, J lost 3 bases, and 10 bases lay in between. The CDR3 has 14 amino acids. The CDR3 DNA sequence: TGTGCCAGCAGCGTAGCTTTCCCAGACTACGAGCAGTACTTC. Its protein is CASSVAFPDYEQYF.

This clonotype was detected ten times or more. The chain couples TRBV28 to TRBJ2-1; tentatively, D is TRBD1 (5 bases). Germline values: CDR1 MDHEN, CDR2 SYDVKM. The length of the CDR3 is 16 residues. V lost 3 bases, J lost 0 bases, and 12 bases lay in between. This chain's CDR3 is CASSFQYRTSYNEQFF. Written as DNA, the CDR3 is TGTGCCAGCAGTTTCCAATACAGGACCTCCTACAATGAGCAGTTCTTC. Drawing the rest from reference TRBV28 and TRBJ2-1, the complete variable domain is DVKVTQSSRYLVKRTGEKVFLECVQDMDHENMFWYRQDPGLGLRLIYFSYDVKMKEKGDIPEGYSVSREKKERFSLILESASTNQTSMYLCASSFQYRTSYNEQFFGPGTRLTVL.

This clonotype was detected ten times or more. The chain joins TRBV7-9 to TRBJ2-1; D gene ambiguous. V lost 2 bases and J 0 bases, leaving 8 bases between the germline ends. Germline values: CDR1 SEHNR, CDR2 FQNEAQ (reference sequence). The CDR3 extends over 15 amino acids. The chain's CDR3 is CASSLQRSSYNEQFF. Written as DNA, the CDR3 is TGTGCCAGCAGCTTACAACGGAGCTCCTACAATGAGCAGTTCTTC.

The rearrangement links TRBV4-1 to TRBJ2-7, with TRBD1 identical over 9 bases. The J segment lost 2 bases and the V segment lost 5 bases, leaving 7 bases of the junction unmatched. The germline gives CDR1 MGHRA, CDR2 YSYEKL. The CDR3 spans 15 residues. The CDR3 nucleotides are TGCGCCAGCAGCGTCTCGGGGACAGGGACCTACGAGCAGTACTTC. Its translation is CASSVSGTGTYEQYF.

This clonotype was picked up many times. The chain uses TRBV20-1 and TRBJ2-1, with TRBD2 matching 11 bases. Germline assignment: CDR1 DFQATT and CDR2 SNEGSKA (reference sequence). The CDR3 has 16 amino acids. The junction had 4 bases not matched to a gene; V was cut back by 3 bases and J by 0 bases. CDR3 sequence (DNA): TGCAGTGCTAGTAGCGGGGGGGGGCTCTCCTACAATGAGCAGTTCTTC. It specifies CSASSGGGLSYNEQFF.

On this clonotype itself: A much bigger clone sits one base away, suggesting this may be a read error. The chain joins TRBV10-3 to TRBJ1-1, with D possibly TRBD1 on 5 matching bases. Trimming removed 4 bases at V and 6 bases at J, with 12 bases between. Germline CDR1 is ENHRY and CDR2 is SYGVKD. The CDR3 totals 13 residues. The CDR3 DNA follows: TGTGCCATCAGTGGCGGGGGAGTTTCTGAAGCTTTCTTT. This codes for CAISGGGVSEAFF.

Concerning this clonotype: The junction and the germline gene differ at one end; a read error may be behind it. V and J are TRBV7-9 and TRBJ1-2, with TRBD1 matching over 7 bases. There are 15 residues in the CDR3. Germline CDR1 SEHNR, CDR2 FQNEAQ (reference sequence). The CDR3 loop reads CACSSSGQQCYGYTF. CDR3 sequence (DNA): TGTGCCTGCAGCTCCTCGGGACAGCAATGCTATGGCTACACCTTC.

The V gene is TRBV10-3, the J gene TRBJ2-1; no definite D call. This CDR3 has 15 amino acids. Germline loops: CDR1 ENHRY, CDR2 SYGVKD. V was shortened by 3 bases and J by 4 bases, with 13 bases between the two germline ends. The DNA of the CDR3 is TGTGCCATCAGTGATGGCTCTGCGCCATACAATGAGCAGTTCTTC. It specifies CAISDGSAPYNEQFF.

This rearrangement joins TRBV5-1 to TRBJ2-2; the D call may be TRBD1 or TRBD2 (5 bases each). Germline-derived CDR1 and CDR2 are SGHRS and YFSETQ. CDR3 length: 14 residues. The V gene lost 5 bases and the J gene lost 6 bases, with 14 bases spanning the gap. CDR3 sequence: CASSSSGTAGELFF. CDR3 in DNA: TGCGCCAGCAGTTCCTCAGGGACCGCCGGGGAGCTGTTTTTT.

The sample holds a few counts of this clonotype. V is TRBV3-1 and J is TRBJ2-7; unclear D gene. This CDR3 comprises 14 residues. With 1 base removed from V and 4 bases from J, the gap between germline ends came to 11 bases. CDR1 and CDR2 from the germline V gene are LGHDT and YNNKEL (reference sequence). CDR3 nucleotide sequence: TGTGCCAGCAGCCAAGCGGGCCTGGAATACGAGCAGTACTTC. Protein product: CASSQAGLEYEQYF.

This clonotype was recorded at least ten times. This chain links TRBV12-3 or TRBV12-4 with TRBJ2-3; D is unresolved. The CDR3 runs to 13 residues. Trimming stripped 6 bases from V and 0 bases from J, with 7 bases between. The CDR3 loop reads CASRETSTDTQYF. CDR3 coding DNA: TGTGCCAGCAGAGAGACTAGCACAGATACGCAGTATTTT.

Many counts were recorded for this clonotype. The chain couples TRBV9 to TRBJ1-2; D not resolved. The CDR3 is 14 residues long. Germline CDR1 reads SGDLS; CDR2 reads YYNGEE. Trimming cost V 4 bases and J 4 bases, with 14 bases left between them. CDR3 coding DNA: TGTGCCAGCAGCACCTCAGGATCGGGCTATGGCTACACCTTC. Protein product: CASSTSGSGYGYTF. The full variable domain, rest sourced from reference TRBV9 and TRBJ1-2, is DSGVTQTPKHLITATGQRVTLRCSPRSGDLSVYWYQQSLDQGLQFLIQYYNGEERAKGNILERFSAQQFPDLHSELNLSSLELGDSALYFCASSTSGSGYGYTFGSGTRLTVV.

Remarks on this clonotype: This may arise from a read error, as a much more abundant clone is one base away. This chain joins TRBV10-3 and TRBJ1-6; 9 bases align to TRBD1. The germline gives CDR1 ENHRY, CDR2 SYGVKD. The length of the CDR3 is 14 residues. The DNA of the CDR3 is TGTGCCATCAGTGAAAGACAGGGGGTTTCACCCCCCCACTTT. It codes for CAISERQGVSPPHF.

This clonotype was observed at least ten times. The chain has TRBV4-1 and TRBJ1-1; maybe TRBD1 (5 bases). This CDR3 region has 16 residues. CDR1 is MGHRA and CDR2 is YSYEKL in the germline V gene. Trimming took 4 bases from V and 0 from J, leaving 15 bases between them. CDR3 DNA: TGCGCCAGCAGCCCAGTGGCAGTAGGGGTGAACACTGAAGCTTTCTTT. Its protein is CASSPVAVGVNTEAFF.

The chain links TRBV28 to TRBJ2-5; the D gene is possibly TRBD2 (5 bases). Per germline, CDR1 MDHEN and CDR2 SYDVKM. Trimming removed 5 bases from V and 11 bases from J, with 27 bases in between. The CDR3 covers 16 residues. The CDR3 sequence is CASSAPKDGEKGEQYF. In DNA, the CDR3 is TGTGCCAGCAGTGCCCCCAAGGACGGGGAAAAGGGTGAGCAGTACTTC.

This clonotype was picked up a small number of times. A much larger clone lies one base from this, so it may be a read error. This chain connects TRBV20-1 to TRBJ1-5; D remains ambiguous. CDR1 and CDR2 (germline): DFQATT, SNEGSKA (reference sequence). The CDR3 extends over 12 amino acids. CDR3 DNA: TGCAGGGCTAGGGTAGGCAATCAGCCCCAGCATTTT. As protein: CRARVGNQPQHF.

In the case of this clonotype: Germline is not matched at one junction end, which may reflect a read error. This chain uses TRBV6-1 with TRBJ2-4; D is unresolved. From germline, CDR1 is MNHNS and CDR2 SASEGT. This CDR3 spans 15 amino acids. In DNA, the CDR3 is TGTGCCAGCAGATCCGACCCTTTAGCCAAAAACGTTCAGTACTTC. Translating gives CASRSDPLAKNVQYF.

This clonotype was observed many times. The chain couples TRBV10-3 to TRBJ2-7; 10 bases agree with TRBD1. After removal of 4 bases from V and 6 bases from J, the junction contained 6 bases not matched to a gene. There are 14 residues in the CDR3. The V gene's germline CDR1 is ENHRY and CDR2 SYGVKD. The CDR3 sequence is CAISAGTGVVEQYF. CDR3 nucleotide sequence: TGTGCCATCAGTGCCGGGACAGGGGTTGTCGAGCAGTACTTC.

This clonotype was detected many times. CDR3 DNA: TGTGCCAGCACCCCCTTTTCCAGGGGCATCTACGAGCAGTACTTC. Translating it yields CASTPFSRGIYEQYF. The genes are TRBV6-2 or TRBV6-3 and TRBJ2-7; weak D call: TRBD1 (6 bases). Germline V CDR1 and CDR2: MNHEY, SVGEGT. V dropped 7 bases and J dropped 3 bases, with 19 bases sitting between them. This CDR3 spans 15 amino acids.

This clonotype was detected many times. This chain uses TRBV18 with TRBJ1-6; D call uncertain. From germline, CDR1 is KGHSH and CDR2 LQKENI. CDR3 size: 17 residues. V was cut by 3 bases and J by 0 bases, with 12 bases left in between. The CDR3 DNA reads TGTGCCAGCTCACCGGGAAGGACGAGCTCCTATAATTCACCCCTCCACTTT. It encodes CASSPGRTSSYNSPLHF.

This clonotype was seen many times. The chain carries TRBV4-2 and TRBJ1-2, with unresolved D. The V end was cut by 4 bases, the J end by 4 bases, with 16 bases between. Germline-derived CDR1 and CDR2 are LGHNA and YNFKEQ. The CDR3 runs 15 residues. CDR3 sequence: CASSLGPADIYGYTF. In DNA form, the CDR3 reads TGTGCCAGCAGCCTCGGACCCGCAGACATCTATGGCTACACCTTC.

On this clonotype itself: A junction end diverges from the germline sequence, so it may reflect a read error. The chain is built from TRBV6-5 and TRBJ1-4; 7 nucleotides align to TRBD1. The length of the CDR3 is 15 residues. Germline V gene lookup returns CDR1 MNHEY and CDR2 SVGAGI. The CDR3 DNA sequence: TGTGCCAGCAGTAGACAGGGAGGGTTCCCGGAAAAACGGTTTTTT. Protein sequence: CASSRQGGFPEKRFF.

This clonotype was counted at least ten times. A clone one base away is much larger, so this may be a read error. The chain links TRBV5-1 to TRBJ2-5; D not resolved. V lost 0 bases to trimming and J lost 11 bases, with 14 bases between them. The CDR3 is 13 amino acids. Germline V gene sequence: CDR1 SGHRS, CDR2 YFSETQ. In DNA, the CDR3 is TGCGCCAGCAGCTTGGAACCCATGCGTGAGCAGTACTTC. It is translated as CASSLEPMREQYF.

This clonotype was recorded many times. The genes are TRBV7-2 and TRBJ1-2; D unclear. The germline CDR1 and CDR2 sequences are SGHTA and FQGNSA. This CDR3 comprises 17 residues. Trimming removed 0 bases at V and 0 bases at J, with 14 bases between. Here the CDR3 reads CASSLASSGASNYGYTF. CDR3 DNA: TGTGCCAGCAGCTTAGCGTCGTCAGGAGCCTCTAACTATGGCTACACCTTC.

The chain combines TRBV9 with TRBJ2-4, with D possibly TRBD1 on 7 matching bases. The J call may be faulty, since TRBJ2-7 better matches the DNA end. Germline lookup yields CDR1 SGDLS and CDR2 YYNGEE. This CDR3 spans 14 amino acids. The CDR3 loop is CASGPDRRAYEQYF. In DNA, the CDR3 is TGTGCCAGCGGCCCGGACAGGAGGGCGTACGAGCAGTACTTC.

As regards this clonotype: An end of the junction does not agree with germline; a read error may underlie this. The J gene is TRBJ2-1, the V gene TRBV7-7; 10 bases agree with TRBD2. The CDR3 loop spans 18 amino acids. The germline gives CDR1 SSHAT, CDR2 FNYEAQ (reference sequence). The CDR3 reads CASSLAFKAGGPFNEQFF. The CDR3 bases are TGTGCTAGCAGCTTAGCATTCAAAGCGGGAGGGCCATTCAATGAGCAGTTCTTC.

The rearrangement joins TRBV7-2 to TRBJ2-3; TRBD2 aligns across 15 bases. V trimming: 4 bases; J trimming: 6 bases; junction bases outside the gene matches: 5. The germline CDR1 and CDR2 sequences are SGHTA and FQGNSA. The CDR3 length is 16 residues. The CDR3 protein is CASSSGLAGGGDTQYF. The DNA of the CDR3 is TGTGCCAGCAGCTCGGGACTAGCGGGGGGCGGGGATACGCAGTATTTT.

This clonotype showed up many times. The chain couples TRBV7-9 to TRBJ2-7; 10 nucleotides agree with TRBD1. V gave up 5 bases and J gave up 2 bases; unmatched junction bases: 9. Germline assignment: CDR1 SEHNR and CDR2 FQNEAQ (reference sequence). The CDR3 extends over 16 amino acids. The CDR3 is CASSLRTGGMPYEQYF. The CDR3, as DNA: TGTGCCAGCAGCCTAAGGACAGGGGGAATGCCCTACGAGCAGTACTTC.